This T cell receptor (beta chain) was captured by sequencing in a study of blood T cell repertoires in COVID-19 (dated by TCRdb to 2020 to 2022). Turning to the overall study: Samples covering the acute and convalescent phases of COVID-19 were provided by collaborators in the United States, Italy and Spain. Deeply sampled blood TCRbeta repertoires from subjects exposed to, actively infected with, or recovered from COVID-19 were included in the dataset. Sample metadata almost always included a de-identified subject ID, COVID-19 status, age in years and sex. The material from the prospective study consisted of cDNA or gDNA derived from T cells, B-cell-depleted T cells, or PBMCs. The repertoires were released in a freely available public database meant as a resource for research on the immune response to SARS-CoV-2. Samples came from the ongoing ImmuneRACE study (first 160 participants) plus 1,254 subjects from 6 global collaborators. Where HLA class I and class II types were available, the types were taken from metadata supplied by the sample provider, not from assay-based typing.

Enrolling through a virtual design, the prospective study's participants ranged in age from roughly 18 to 89 years and lived across 24 United States geographic areas. Cohort assignment in the prospective study relied on participant-reported clinical history from a screening survey and a study questionnaire. ImmuneRACE Cohort 3 recovered participants were defined by two consecutive negative NP/OP PCR tests, healthcare professional clearance, or symptom resolution. In the prospective study, whole blood, serum and a nasopharyngeal or oropharyngeal swab were collected from each participant by mobile phlebotomists. Participants in the prospective study had the option to provide additional blood draws and questionnaires over an approximately 2-month period. Prospective study blood samples were shipped either frozen or at room temperature before DNA extraction. Per the germline V gene, SGDLS is the CDR1 and YYNGEE is the CDR2. The CDR3 covers 13 residues, taking in both the cysteine and the phenylalanine. Only CDR3 DNA remains: 39 bases, in frame from the first base. A distance of 9 bases separates the germline ends of V and J, which lose 2 bases and 3 bases respectively.

The study at large found these results: The amount of clinical and demographic metadata varied by source and participant and was provided uncurated.

As concerns this clone: What this receptor recognizes is not known. Per-nucleotide qualities are absent, and no much larger clonotype sits a single base away.

TCRbeta CDR3 regions were amplified from genomic DNA using the immunoSEQ Assay, a bias-controlled multiplex PCR. As for how the authors treated the data: Within the assay, amplification of reference gene primers was used to estimate how many nucleated cells each sample contained. To quantify the absolute abundance of each unique TCRbeta CDR3 rearrangement, sequence reads were collapsed and filtered. For each sample, productive Simpson clonality was calculated as the square root of Simpson's diversity index across productive rearrangements. TCRdb mirrors the immuneACCESS table, restricted to in-frame sequences. Some clones are absent from its copies; in checked studies, under half trace to an unresolved V gene, and the reason for the others is unknown. D and trimming come from the DNA, and the V and J calls and clone size come from that table. This sample is represented by approximately 220,000 clones; 90% of them were singletons. 1.2% of the sample rests with the top ten.

The receptor was isolated from a man aged 25 to 45 who had recovered from COVID-19. The chain links TRBV9 with TRBJ2-7; the D gene cannot be named for sure. Sequencing was performed on PBMCs or T cells enriched from blood (not recorded which). The CDR3 in this case is CASSVSLDYEQYF. Read as DNA, the sequence is TGTGCCAGCAGCGTTAGTCTAGACTACGAGCAGTACTTC.